One TCR beta chain is described in this entry. The antigen is unknown. V dropped 6 bases and J dropped 1 base, with 8 bases sitting between them. Germline V gene sequence: CDR1 WSHSY, CDR2 SAAADI. There are 13 residues in the CDR3. Since all of the isolated RNA was reverse transcribed, expressed TCRB transcripts were what got sequenced. Method: immunoSEQ multiplex PCR; TCRdb's copy keeps in-frame clones and lacks some. Altogether about 710,000 clones are present, over 12% being singletons, with the ten largest covering just under 0.04%. Purity of each sorted population was above 98%. This specimen belongs to a study of beta chain features in type 1 diabetes. Study findings and constraints: In every one of the four CD4+ subsets, TCRB CDR3s were moderately but significantly shorter in Type 1 diabetes patients. The VDJ junctions of type 1 diabetes patients carried fewer insertions and more deletions. Researchers caution that PCR might favor shorter templates, equally among patients and controls.

Sequenced: naive CD4+ T cells from blood. This receptor was identified in a young man with type 1 diabetes. The chain joins TRBV10-2 to TRBJ2-3, with D uncertain. CDR3: CASRAAGTDTQYF. The CDR3 DNA reads TGCGCCAGCAGGGCCGCCGGCACAGATACGCAGTATTTT.